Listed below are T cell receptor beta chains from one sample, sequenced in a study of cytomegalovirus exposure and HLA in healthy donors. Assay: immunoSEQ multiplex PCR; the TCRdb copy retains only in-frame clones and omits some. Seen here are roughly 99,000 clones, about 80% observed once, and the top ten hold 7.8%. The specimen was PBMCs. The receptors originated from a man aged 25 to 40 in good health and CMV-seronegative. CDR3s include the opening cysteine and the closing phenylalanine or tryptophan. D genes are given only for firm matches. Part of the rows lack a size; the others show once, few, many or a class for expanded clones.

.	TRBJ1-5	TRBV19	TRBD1	TGTGCCAGTAGTATCCCCCGGGACAGTAGCAATCAGCCCCAGCATTTT	CASSIPRDSSNQPQHF
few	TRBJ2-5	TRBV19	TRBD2	TGTGCCAGTAGTGCCCAACTAGCGGGAGCTTCGCAGACCCAGTACTTC	CASSAQLAGASQTQYF
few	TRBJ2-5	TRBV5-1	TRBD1	TGCGCCAGCAGCTTGGGCGACAGGGGAGAAGAGACCCAGTACTTC	CASSLGDRGEETQYF
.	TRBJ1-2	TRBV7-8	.	TGTGCCAGCAGCTTAGCTCCCGGGACTCTATATGGCTACACCTTC	CASSLAPGTLYGYTF
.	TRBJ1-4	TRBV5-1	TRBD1	TGCGCCAGCAGCTTGGGGCGACAGGGGGCTTTCGGTGAAAAACTGTTTTTT	CASSLGRQGAFGEKLFF
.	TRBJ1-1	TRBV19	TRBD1	TGTGCCAGTAGTGAGACCGGGACAGGGCTTGAAGCTTTCTTT	CASSETGTGLEAFF
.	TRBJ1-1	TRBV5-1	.	TGCGCCAGCAGCCATTCATCGGCAGGGGTTGCCGGCACTGAAGCTTTCTTT	CASSHSSAGVAGTEAFF
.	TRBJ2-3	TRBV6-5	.	TGTGCCAGCAGTGATACAGGCGCTGGAAATACGCAGTATTTT	CASSDTGAGNTQYF
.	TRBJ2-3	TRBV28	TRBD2	TGTGCCAGCAGTTTCGGGCTAGCGGGGGGCCATTCTAGCACAGATACGCAGTATTTT	CASSFGLAGGHSSTDTQYF
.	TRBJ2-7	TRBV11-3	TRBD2	TGTGCCAGCAGCCCTGGGACTAGCGGGAGAGCAGCGGACGAGCAGTACTTC	CASSPGTSGRAADEQYF
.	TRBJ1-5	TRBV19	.	TGTGCCAGTAGTATAACAGGTCCAAACCAGCCCCAGCATTTT	CASSITGPNQPQHF
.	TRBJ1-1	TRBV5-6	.	TGTGCCAGCAGCTTGGACAGTCACACTGAAGCTTTCTTT	CASSLDSHTEAFF
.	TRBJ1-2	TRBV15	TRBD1	TGTGCCACCAGCCGAGGGGGGCAGGGGGCATGGGAAGGCTACACCTTC	CATSRGGQGAWEGYTF
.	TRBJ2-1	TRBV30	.	TGTGCCTGGAGTGTACGGGAGAGTGAGCAGTTCTTC	CAWSVRESEQFF
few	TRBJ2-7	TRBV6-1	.	TGTGCCAGCAGTGAACGCGGAGAGCTAGTTTACGAGCAGTACTTC	CASSERGELVYEQYF
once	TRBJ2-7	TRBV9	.	TGTGCCAGCAGCGTAGAGGCAGGGGGGATCTCCTACGAGCAGTACTTC	CASSVEAGGISYEQYF
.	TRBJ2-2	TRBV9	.	TGTGCCAGCGAAGCGGACTTCGAAGGGACCGGGGAGCTGTTTTTT	CASEADFEGTGELFF
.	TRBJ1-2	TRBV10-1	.	TGCGCCAGCACCAATCTTCAGGCAGTAACCTATGGCTACACCTTC	CASTNLQAVTYGYTF
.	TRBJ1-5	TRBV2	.	TGTGCCAGCAGTGCTACCGGGGGAGCTAGCAATCAGCCCCAGCATTTT	CASSATGGASNQPQHF
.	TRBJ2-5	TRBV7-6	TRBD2	TGTGCCAGCAGCTTACGGCGGGAGCAAGAGACCCAGTACTTC	CASSLRREQETQYF
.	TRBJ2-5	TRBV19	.	TGTGCCAGTAGTATTCCGGGGGATCGGGAGACCCAGTACTTC	CASSIPGDRETQYF
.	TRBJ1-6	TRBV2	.	TGTGCCAGCAGTGTTAGAGGGGGGGATAATTCACCCCTCCACTTT	CASSVRGGDNSPLHF
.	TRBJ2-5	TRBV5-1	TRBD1	TGCGCCAGCAGCCCCGGGACAGCCCAAGAGACCCAGTACTTC	CASSPGTAQETQYF
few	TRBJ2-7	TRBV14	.	TGTGCCAGCAGCCGACGGGATAGCGGCGTCTACGAGCAGTACTTC	CASSRRDSGVYEQYF
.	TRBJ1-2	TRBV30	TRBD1	TGTGCCTGGAGCCTGACAGGGGCTTGGGGCTACACCTTC	CAWSLTGAWGYTF
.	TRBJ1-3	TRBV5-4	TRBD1	TGTGCCAGCAGCTTGGGGGGACAGAGAAACACCATATATTTT	CASSLGGQRNTIYF
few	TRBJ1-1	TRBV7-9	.	TGTGCCAGCAGCTTAGCGGGGGGTATATCTTTCTTT	CASSLAGGISFF
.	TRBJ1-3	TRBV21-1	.	TGTGCCAGCAGCCCAAGTCCCCAGGGGGCTGCTGGAAACACCATATATTTT	CASSPSPQGAAGNTIYF
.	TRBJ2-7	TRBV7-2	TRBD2	TGTGCCAGCAGCTTAGATAGCGGACTAGCGGGATACGAGCAGTACTTC	CASSLDSGLAGYEQYF
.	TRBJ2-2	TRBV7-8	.	TGTGCCAGCAGCTTATTTGGGACACCGAACACCGGGGAGCTGTTTTTT	CASSLFGTPNTGELFF
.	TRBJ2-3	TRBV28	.	TGTGCCAGCAGTCTACCGTCTAGCACAGATACGCAGTATTTT	CASSLPSSTDTQYF
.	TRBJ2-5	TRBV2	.	TGTGCCAGCAGTGAAGCGGTGGGGAGTTGGGAGACCCAGTACTTC	CASSEAVGSWETQYF
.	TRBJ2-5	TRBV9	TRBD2	TGTGCCAGCAGCAAGTCGACTAGCGGCCAAGAGACCCAGTACTTC	CASSKSTSGQETQYF
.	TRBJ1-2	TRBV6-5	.	TGTGCCAGCAGTTACACCCAGGGGCGAAACTATGGCTACACCTTC	CASSYTQGRNYGYTF
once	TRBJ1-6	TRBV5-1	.	TGCGCCAGCAGCCCCTACGGCGGGGGAGGTGATAATTCACCCCTCCACTTT	CASSPYGGGGDNSPLHF
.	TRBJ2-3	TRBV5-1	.	TGCGCCAGCAGCTTGCCGCGACAGCAAACAGATACGCAGTATTTT	CASSLPRQQTDTQYF
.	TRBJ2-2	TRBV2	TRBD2	TGTGCCAGCAGCCCGACTAGCGGGAGGACCGGGGAGCTGTTTTTT	CASSPTSGRTGELFF
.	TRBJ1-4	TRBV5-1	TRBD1	TGCGCCAGCAGCTTGGGTAGGGACAGGTCGGTTGGTGAAAAACTGTTTTTT	CASSLGRDRSVGEKLFF
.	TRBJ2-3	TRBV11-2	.	TGTGCCAGCAGCCCCCAGCGGGCGGATACGCAGTATTTT	CASSPQRADTQYF
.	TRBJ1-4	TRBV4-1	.	TGCGCCAGCAGCCTCGCACCACCAGGGGCGAGTAATGAAAAACTGTTTTTT	CASSLAPPGASNEKLFF